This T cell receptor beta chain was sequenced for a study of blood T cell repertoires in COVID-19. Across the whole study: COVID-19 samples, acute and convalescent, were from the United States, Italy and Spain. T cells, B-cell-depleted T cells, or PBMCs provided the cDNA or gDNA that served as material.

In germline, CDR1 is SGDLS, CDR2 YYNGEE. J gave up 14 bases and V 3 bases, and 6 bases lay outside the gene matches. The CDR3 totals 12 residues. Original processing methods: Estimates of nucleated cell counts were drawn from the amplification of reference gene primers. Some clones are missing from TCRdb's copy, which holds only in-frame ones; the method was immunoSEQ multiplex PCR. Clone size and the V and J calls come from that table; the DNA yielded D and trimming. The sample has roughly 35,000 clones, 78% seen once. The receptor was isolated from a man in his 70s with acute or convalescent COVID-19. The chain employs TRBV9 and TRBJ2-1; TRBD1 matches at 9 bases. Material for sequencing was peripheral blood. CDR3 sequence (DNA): TGTGCCAGCAGCGAGAGGACAGGGGTGGAGTTCTTC. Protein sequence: CASSERTGVEFF.